This passage covers 26 T cell receptor beta chains from one sample sequenced in a study of regulatory T cells in long-lasting Graves disease. The authors built TCR beta libraries using iRepertoire HTBI primers and Arm-PCR of CDR3 regions. TCRdb re-called the multiplex PCR reads with MiXCR, one entry per CDR3 protein. Seen here are more than 350,000 distinct CDR3 sequences, roughly a fifth observed once, and the top ten hold 13% to 15%. Time point given: persistent/refractory GD, antithyroid drugs over 5 years with positive TRAb. Researchers made the TCR library from RNA that was extracted from PBMCs. Sequences were derived from peripheral blood mononuclear cells (PBMCs), sampled when the disease was refractory, from a patient treated with antithyroid drugs. These receptors were taken from a female donor with Graves disease.

The table lists this clonotype with a few counts. At one of its ends the junction is not consistent with the germline gene, which may arise from a read error. The V and J genes are TRBV7-9 and TRBJ1-2, with TRBD1 identical over 8 bases. CDR1 and CDR2 (germline): SEHNR, FQNEAQ (reference sequence). This CDR3 region has 13 residues. The CDR3 reads CASSSGQGIGYIF. In nucleotides, the CDR3 is TGTGCCAGCAGCTCTGGACAGGGAATAGGCTACATCTTC.

This clonotype came up a few times. The genes are TRBV27 and TRBJ2-7; 10 bases line up with TRBD2. The junction had 12 bases not matched to a gene; V was cut back by 8 bases and J by 2 bases. Germline V gene data show CDR1 as MNHEY and CDR2 as SMNVEV (reference sequence). The CDR3 runs 16 residues. CDR3 sequence (DNA): TGTGCCAGCCGGCTAGCGGGAGTCTTGGGGACCTACGAGCAGTACTTC. Translating it yields CASRLAGVLGTYEQYF.

This clonotype showed up many times. This chain links TRBV6-5 with TRBJ2-7; 9 bases are shared with TRBD1. The CDR3 contains 15 residues. The V and J ends lost 3 bases and 3 bases, in that order; junction bases with no gene match: 6. Looked up from germline, CDR1 is MNHEY and CDR2 is SVGAGI. CDR3 sequence reads: CASSYSGQGHYEQYF. The CDR3 bases are TGTGCCAGCAGTTATTCGGGACAGGGTCACTACGAGCAGTACTTC.

Comment on this clonotype: A much larger clone lies a single base off, so this may be a read error. This chain links TRBV30 with TRBJ1-2, with D unclear. The CDR3 contains 13 residues. V was shortened by 1 base and J by 6 bases, with 12 bases between the two germline ends. Germline CDR1 and CDR2: GTSNPN and SVGIG (reference sequence). The CDR3 DNA is TGTGCCTGGAGTGGAGGAATGTCTGATGGCTACACCTTC. Translation: CAWSGGMSDGYTF.

The CDR3 reads CASSQGHSGNTIYF. The DNA of the CDR3 is TGTGCCAGCAGCCAGGGCCACTCTGGAAACACCATATATTTT. The V call is TRBV3-1, the J call TRBJ1-3; no definite D call. Germline values: CDR1 LGHDT, CDR2 YNNKEL (reference sequence). The CDR3 is 14 residues long. The germline V and J ends were trimmed by 3 bases and 0 bases, with 6 bases remaining between them.

This clonotype appeared many times. This chain joins TRBV6-2 or TRBV6-3 and TRBJ1-1; TRBD1 aligns across 10 bases. V gave up 1 base and J gave up 1 base; unmatched junction bases: 0. The CDR3 length is 15 residues. Germline lookup yields CDR1 MNHEY and CDR2 SVGEGT. CDR3 bases: TGTGCCAGCAGTTACTGGGACAGGGGGAACACTGAAGCTTTCTTT. Its translation: CASSYWDRGNTEAFF.

This chain joins TRBV4-1 and TRBJ2-5, with D hard to call. The CDR3 extends over 15 amino acids. The V and J ends lost 0 bases and 4 bases respectively, with 12 bases between them. CDR1 is MGHRA and CDR2 is YSYEKL in the germline V gene. CDR3 amino acids: CASSQEPVSGETQYF. The CDR3 nucleotides are TGCGCCAGCAGCCAAGAACCCGTGTCGGGAGAGACCCAGTACTTC.

This clonotype was seen at least ten times. This chain joins TRBV2 and TRBJ1-3; D possibly corresponds to TRBD1 (6 bases). Trimming pared 6 bases from V and 2 bases from J, leaving 17 bases between. This CDR3 is 16 amino acids long. The germline CDR1 and CDR2 sequences are SNHLY and FYNNEI. The CDR3 sequence is CASSNPIRGPGNTIYF. The CDR3 coding sequence is TGTGCCAGCAGCAACCCCATCCGGGGGCCTGGAAACACCATATATTTT.

This clonotype was counted between two and nine times. A much larger clone differs from this one at a single base, so this may be a read error. The chain combines TRBV7-3 with TRBJ1-1, with 9 nucleotides matching TRBD1. V gave up 4 bases and J gave up 3 bases; unmatched junction bases: 3. The CDR3 is 14 amino acids. In germline, CDR1 is SGHTA, CDR2 FQGTGA. The CDR3 is CASSSGTGYTEAFF. The CDR3 bases are TGTGCCAGCAGCTCCGGGACAGGGTACACTGAAGCTTTCTTT.

V is TRBV5-6 and J is TRBJ2-4; D uncertain. In germline, CDR1 is SGHDT, CDR2 YYEEEE. CDR3 length: 15 amino acids. The V end lost 4 bases, the J end lost 0 bases, and 11 bases lay between the germline ends. The CDR3 region has the DNA TGTGCCAGCAGCCCACGGATTCTAGCCAAAAACATTCAGTACTTC. Translated: CASSPRILAKNIQYF. The complete variable domain, with remaining parts taken from reference TRBV5-6 and TRBJ2-4, reads DAGVTQSPTHLIKTRGQQVTLRCSPKSGHDTVSWYQQALGQGPQFIFQYYEEEERQRGNFPDRFSGHQFPNYSSELNVNALLLGDSALYLCASSPRILAKNIQYFGAGTRLSVL.

At least ten counts were recorded for this clonotype. The chain has TRBV12-3 or TRBV12-4 and TRBJ1-5; the D is unclear. Trimming removed 0 bases at V and 7 bases at J, with 10 bases between. CDR3 size: 14 residues. CDR3 loop: CASSLAGPGQPQHF. The DNA for the CDR3 is TGTGCCAGCAGTTTAGCAGGGCCGGGCCAGCCCCAGCATTTT.

V gene TRBV7-9 combines with J gene TRBJ2-3; D gene uncertain. There are 12 residues in the CDR3. Trimming shortened V by 6 bases and J by 0 bases, and 4 bases separated the two germline ends. From germline, CDR1 is SEHNR and CDR2 FQNEAQ (reference sequence). CDR3 coding DNA: TGTGCCAGCAGGGCGAGCACAGATACGCAGTATTTT. It is translated as CASRASTDTQYF.

The chain carries TRBV29-1 and TRBJ2-7; D gene ambiguous. The CDR3 is made up of 14 amino acids. Germline CDR1 SQVTM, CDR2 ANQGSEA. V dropped 6 bases and J dropped 2 bases, with 17 bases sitting between them. The CDR3 nucleotides are TGCAGCGTGGCTACAGTGAAACGAACCTACGAGCAGTACTTC. Translating it yields CSVATVKRTYEQYF.

The sample holds many counts of this clonotype. The chain recombines TRBV11-2 with TRBJ2-7, with 9 positions matching TRBD1. V gave up 4 bases and J gave up 3 bases; unmatched junction bases: 4. Germline values: CDR1 SGHAT, CDR2 FQNNGV. The CDR3 extends over 14 amino acids. The CDR3, as DNA: TGTGCCAGCAGCTCGGGACAGGGAATCTACGAGCAGTACTTC. Its protein product is CASSSGQGIYEQYF.

V is TRBV24-1 and J is TRBJ1-3, with D hard to call. Germline assignment: CDR1 KGHDR and CDR2 SFDVKD. The CDR3 consists of 12 residues. V lost 4 bases, J lost 0 bases, and 0 bases lay in between. CDR3 nucleotide sequence: TGTGCCACCAGTGACTCTGGAAACACCATATATTTT. This translates into CATSDSGNTIYF.

The chain joins TRBV3-1 to TRBJ2-5; TRBD2 agrees at 14 bases. V lost 3 bases, J lost 5 bases, and 11 bases stayed unmatched. Germline lookup yields CDR1 LGHDT and CDR2 YNNKEL (reference sequence). There are 18 residues in the CDR3. CDR3 residues: CASSQPPSTSGRGETQYF. CDR3 sequence (DNA): TGTGCCAGCAGCCAGCCACCATCGACTAGCGGGAGGGGGGAGACCCAGTACTTC.

In its sample, this clonotype was seen many times. The CDR3 loop reads CSHGGAENIQYF. CDR3 nucleotide sequence: TGCAGTCATGGGGGGGCAGAAAACATTCAGTACTTC. The chain carries TRBV29-1 and TRBJ2-4; TRBD2 might be the D (7 bases). The CDR3 is 12 amino acids. Germline V lookup: CDR1 SQVTM, CDR2 ANQGSEA.

This clonotype has at least ten counts. The gene calls are TRBV28 and TRBJ2-7; possibly TRBD2 for D (5 bases). CDR3 size: 11 residues. Trimming removed 10 bases at V and 1 base at J, with 8 bases between. The germline V gene has CDR1 MDHEN and CDR2 SYDVKM. Here the CDR3 DNA reads TGTGCCACCAAGCGGTCCTACGAGCAGTACTTC. Translated: CATKRSYEQYF. Full variable domain (missing parts from reference TRBV28 and TRBJ2-7): DVKVTQSSRYLVKRTGEKVFLECVQDMDHENMFWYRQDPGLGLRLIYFSYDVKMKEKGDIPEGYSVSREKKERFSLILESASTNQTSMYLCATKRSYEQYFGPGTRLTVT.

This chain joins TRBV5-1 and TRBJ1-1; a weak D match, TRBD1 (5 bases). The germline gives CDR1 SGHRS, CDR2 YFSETQ. V was pared by 0 bases and J by 1 base, with 10 bases between. The CDR3 length is 15 residues. Written as DNA, the CDR3 is TGCGCCAGCAGCTTGGAACGGGGGGAGAACACTGAAGCTTTCTTT. It specifies CASSLERGENTEAFF.

This clonotype has only a few counts. V and J are TRBV29-1 and TRBJ1-3, with D unclear. Germline V gives CDR1 SQVTM, CDR2 ANQGSEA. V lost 0 bases, J lost 3 bases, and 9 bases lay in between. The CDR3 totals 14 residues. CDR3 in DNA: TGCAGCGTTGAAGACAGGAACTATGGAAACACCATATATTTT. Its protein is CSVEDRNYGNTIYF. The full variable domain, its missing parts supplied by reference TRBV29-1 and TRBJ1-3, is SAVISQKPSRDICQRGTSLTIQCQVDSQVTMMFWYRQQPGQSLTLIATANQGSEATYESGFVIDKFPISRPNLTFSTLTVSNMSPEDSSIYLCSVEDRNYGNTIYFGEGSWLTVV.

The chain carries TRBV6-1 and TRBJ2-5; the D gene is possibly TRBD2 (6 bases). Deletions cut 7 bases from V and 6 bases from J, with 21 bases between. CDR1 is MNHNS, CDR2 SASEGT, per germline. CDR3 size: 15 residues. CDR3: CASMVPGLAQKTQYF. CDR3 nucleotide sequence: TGTGCCAGCATGGTTCCGGGACTCGCTCAGAAGACCCAGTACTTC.

The J gene is TRBJ1-5, the V gene TRBV18; D unclear. The V end was cut by 1 base, the J end by 9 bases, with 16 bases between. The V gene's germline CDR1 is KGHSH and CDR2 LQKENI. This CDR3 comprises 15 residues. The chain's CDR3 is CASSPQLQAGRPQHF. As DNA, the CDR3 is TGTGCCAGCTCACCACAGTTGCAGGCGGGTCGGCCCCAGCATTTT.

This sequence joins TRBV20-1 and TRBJ2-5, with 11 bases aligning to TRBD2. Trimming removed 2 bases from V and 4 bases from J; junction bases left unmatched: 12. This CDR3 region has 17 residues. Germline CDR1 DFQATT, CDR2 SNEGSKA (reference sequence). The CDR3 coding sequence is TGCAGTGCTAGAATTTGGGAGACTAGCGGGAACCGAGAGACCCAGTACTTC. Translated: CSARIWETSGNRETQYF.

This clonotype has a count of ten or more. This chain connects TRBV28 to TRBJ2-7, with 10 positions matching TRBD1. This CDR3 is built from 14 residues. Looked up from germline, CDR1 is MDHEN and CDR2 is SYDVKM. J lost 4 bases, V lost 5 bases, and 5 bases had no gene match. CDR3 sequence: CASSRDRGSYEQYF. In DNA form, the CDR3 reads TGTGCCAGCAGTCGGGACAGGGGTTCTTACGAGCAGTACTTC.

This clonotype was observed at least ten times. V is TRBV28 and J is TRBJ1-1; weak D call: TRBD1 (5 bases). This CDR3 region has 13 residues. Germline-derived CDR1 and CDR2 are MDHEN and SYDVKM. The V gene lost 2 bases and the J gene lost 4 bases, with 8 bases spanning the gap. As DNA, the CDR3 is TGTGCCAGCAGTTTACCCGGGGGCACTGAAGCTTTCTTT. Translation gives CASSLPGGTEAFF. The full variable domain, its missing parts supplied by reference TRBV28 and TRBJ1-1, is DVKVTQSSRYLVKRTGEKVFLECVQDMDHENMFWYRQDPGLGLRLIYFSYDVKMKEKGDIPEGYSVSREKKERFSLILESASTNQTSMYLCASSLPGGTEAFFGQGTRLTVV.

The rearrangement links TRBV10-3 to TRBJ1-1; tentative D call: TRBD1 (5 bases). Germline CDR1 is ENHRY and CDR2 is SYGVKD. Trimming cost V 7 bases and J 4 bases, with 16 bases left between them. The CDR3 covers 14 residues. This chain's CDR3 is CAINPDSRGTEAFF. The CDR3 DNA reads as TGTGCCATCAACCCCGATTCTAGGGGCACTGAAGCTTTCTTT.